This entry concerns a single T cell receptor (beta chain). Its cognate antigen is unknown. Libraries for TCRalpha and TCRbeta carried sample barcodes and unique molecular identifiers via 5'RACE. TCRdb re-called the 5' RACE reads through MiXCR, storing one row per CDR3 protein. The sample includes roughly 620,000 distinct CDR3 sequences, roughly 18% seen only once; the top ten take 12%. The sample originates from a study of T-cell memory formation after mild COVID-19. The wider study: TCR clusters were largely donor specific. Study-level findings and limits: Contracting CD4+ clones were located mainly in CM and EM, and CD8+ clones in EMRA. Contracting clones from day 15 to 85 had balanced CD4/CD8; later expanders favoured CD4+.

CDR3 size: 21 residues. Germline V lookup: CDR1 DFQATT, CDR2 SNEGSKA (reference sequence). The V and J ends lost 0 bases and 8 bases respectively, with 35 bases between them. The chain links TRBV20-1 to TRBJ2-1; D is perhaps TRBD2 (5 bases). The sequenced sample consisted of PBMCs or a T cell subset sorted from them (not recorded which). The receptor's source is an adult woman who had mild COVID-19 (a few samples of this study predate the infection). Cell type and time point are not known. CDR3 residues: CSARDKWIWSSKSDSGDEQFF. The CDR3, as DNA: TGCAGTGCTAGAGATAAATGGATATGGTCTAGCAAAAGCGATTCAGGTGATGAGCAGTTCTTC.